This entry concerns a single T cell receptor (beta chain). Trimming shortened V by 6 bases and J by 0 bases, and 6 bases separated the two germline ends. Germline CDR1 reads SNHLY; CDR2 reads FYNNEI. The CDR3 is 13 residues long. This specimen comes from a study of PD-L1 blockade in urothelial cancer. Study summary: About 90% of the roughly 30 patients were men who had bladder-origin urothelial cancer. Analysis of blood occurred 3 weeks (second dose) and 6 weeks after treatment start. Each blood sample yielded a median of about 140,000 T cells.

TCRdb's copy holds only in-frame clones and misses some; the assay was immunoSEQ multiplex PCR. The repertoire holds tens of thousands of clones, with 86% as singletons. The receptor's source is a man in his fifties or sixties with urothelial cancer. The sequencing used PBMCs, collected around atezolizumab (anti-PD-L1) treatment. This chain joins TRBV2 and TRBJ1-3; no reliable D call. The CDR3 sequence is CASRGLSGNTIYF. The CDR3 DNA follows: TGTGCCAGCAGGGGCCTCTCTGGAAACACCATATATTTT.